This T cell receptor (beta chain) was retrieved from a study of T cell changes during pregnancy in multiple sclerosis (dated 2019 in TCRdb). About the study as a whole: The study examined how the T cell repertoire changed over the course of pregnancy in women with multiple sclerosis.

Turning to this clone: The clone's antigen remains unknown. Per-nucleotide qualities are absent, and no much larger clonotype sits a single base away.

Trimming leaves V shorter by 3 bases and J shorter by 1 base, with the junction holding 6 bases beyond the gene matches. The CDR3 has 15 amino acids, counting the end cysteine and phenylalanine. Only the CDR3 DNA is retained, 45 bases long and in frame from the first base. The germline V gene (reference sequence) yields LNHDA for CDR1 and SQIVND for CDR2. The library was prepared using the immunoSEQ multiplex PCR assay. The clones in this table, taken by TCRdb from immuneACCESS, are in-frame only. Not every clone is retained; where verified, under half of the shortfall comes from an unresolved V gene, and the cause of the rest is unknown. The sample table lists about 28,000 clones, about 89% of them with a count of one. The top ten clones comprise roughly 3% of the sample.

The material was CD4+ T cells from peripheral blood mononuclear cells, obtained in the first trimester of pregnancy. The clonotype was recovered from a female donor in good health, enrolled as a control in a pregnancy study. The chain employs TRBV19 and TRBJ2-7; the junction holds 7 bases that match TRBD2. The nucleotide sequence reads as follows: TGTGCCAGTAGTATGTTGGGGGAGGGATCCTACGAGCAGTACTTC. Translated, it gives CASSMLGEGSYEQYF. Here the CDR3 is joined to the reference TRBV19 and TRBJ2-7 genes, and the full variable domain is: DGGITQSPKYLFRKEGQNVTLSCEQNLNHDAMYWYRQDPGQGLRLIYYSQIVNDFQKGDIAEGYSVSREKKESFPLTVTSAQKNPTAFYLCASSMLGEGSYEQYFGPGTRLTVT.